The 30 T cell receptor beta chains reported below all come from one sample, sequenced in a study of shared clonotypes between healthy human individuals. Method: immunoSEQ multiplex PCR; TCRdb's copy keeps in-frame clones and lacks some. The sample lists about 1.5 million clones, 98% seen once, with approximately 0.44% in the top ten. The sequencing input was naive CD4+ T cells sorted from blood. The subset is: CD45RA+ positively selected. Receptors originate from a man aged 25 to 40 in good health.

The chain links TRBV9 to TRBJ2-1; no reliable D call. CDR1 and CDR2 (germline): SGDLS, YYNGEE. The CDR3 is made up of 12 amino acids. The germline V and J ends were trimmed by 1 base and 8 bases, with 7 bases remaining between them. The CDR3 coding sequence is TGTGCCAGCAGCGTAACGGTGGATGAGCAGTTCTTC. Translating gives CASSVTVDEQFF.

The chain uses TRBV14 and TRBJ2-1, with 7 bases fitting TRBD2. V shed 5 bases, J shed 2 bases, and the junction held 3 bases outside the gene matches. This CDR3 is built from 14 residues. Germline V gene sequence: CDR1 SGHDN, CDR2 FVKESK. Written as DNA, the CDR3 is TGTGCCAGCAGCAAAGCGGGAACCTACAATGAGCAGTTCTTC. As protein: CASSKAGTYNEQFF.

This sequence joins TRBV6-4 and TRBJ1-5; 7 bases fit TRBD1. The V gene's germline CDR1 is MRHNA and CDR2 SNTAGT. Germline trimming cut 6 bases from V and 5 bases from J; bases unmatched to any gene: 13. The CDR3 has 16 amino acids. The CDR3 reads CASRRRSQGQDQPQHF. DNA of the CDR3: TGTGCCAGCAGGAGGCGCTCACAGGGGCAGGATCAGCCCCAGCATTTT.

This sequence joins TRBV5-6 and TRBJ2-1, with TRBD2 identical over 7 bases. This CDR3 is built from 16 residues. In germline, CDR1 is SGHDT, CDR2 YYEEEE. V dropped 5 bases and J dropped 2; count of bases not matched to a gene: 10. The CDR3 loop is CASSRLGTSAYNEQFF. The CDR3 nucleotides read TGTGCCAGCAGTCGCCTGGGAACTAGCGCCTACAATGAGCAGTTCTTC.

The CDR3 loop reads CASSLIGSYEQYF. The CDR3 nucleotides are TGTGCCAGCAGCTTGATAGGCTCCTACGAGCAGTACTTC. The chain uses TRBV5-4 and TRBJ2-7; D call uncertain. This CDR3 has 13 amino acids. V lost 1 base, J lost 0 bases, and 5 bases lay in between. Germline V CDR1 and CDR2: SGHNT, YYREEE (reference sequence). Based on the CDR3 plus reference TRBV5-4 and TRBJ2-7, the full variable domain is ETGVTQSPTHLIKTRGQQVTLRCSSQSGHNTVSWYQQALGQGPQFIFQYYREEENGRGNFPPRFSGLQFPNYSSELNVNALELDDSALYLCASSLIGSYEQYFGPGTRLTVT.

This clone showed up just once. The V call is TRBV5-4, the J call TRBJ2-6; D gene uncertain. Germline V CDR1 and CDR2: SGHNT, YYREEE (reference sequence). CDR3 length: 18 residues. Trimming took 3 bases from V and 2 from J, leaving 18 bases between them. In DNA form, the CDR3 reads TGTGCCAGCAGCTCGTACCTTGATGGGCCCGCTGGGGCCAACGTCCTGACTTTC. Encoded protein: CASSSYLDGPAGANVLTF. The entire variable domain, with the rest obtained from reference TRBV5-4 and TRBJ2-6, is as follows: ETGVTQSPTHLIKTRGQQVTLRCSSQSGHNTVSWYQQALGQGPQFIFQYYREEENGRGNFPPRFSGLQFPNYSSELNVNALELDDSALYLCASSSYLDGPAGANVLTFGAGSRLTVL.

On this clone: Other DNA sequences in the same sample also yield this CDR3. The CDR3 bases are TGTGCCAGCAGCTTAAGCGGTACCTCCTACGAGCAGTACTTC. This sequence encodes CASSLSGTSYEQYF. The chain is built from TRBV7-2 and TRBJ2-7; D is perhaps TRBD2 (5 bases). V lost 2 bases and J 0 bases, leaving 8 bases between the germline ends. Germline V CDR1 and CDR2: SGHTA, FQGNSA. The CDR3 sequence is 14 residues long.

This sequence joins TRBV14 and TRBJ2-7; TRBD2 might be the D (5 bases). This CDR3 spans 13 amino acids. CDR1 and CDR2 from the germline V gene are SGHDN and FVKESK. V was cut by 4 bases and J by 7 bases, with 14 bases left in between. The CDR3 region is CASSPGIAREQYF. The CDR3 DNA reads as TGTGCCAGCAGCCCCGGGATTGCTAGGGAGCAGTACTTC. Drawing the rest from reference TRBV14 and TRBJ2-7, the complete variable domain is EAGVTQFPSHSVIEKGQTVTLRCDPISGHDNLYWYRRVMGKEIKFLLHFVKESKQDESGMPNNRFLAERTGGTYSTLKVQPAELEDSGVYFCASSPGIAREQYFGPGTRLTVT.

The chain uses TRBV5-6 and TRBJ1-1; D unresolved. From germline, CDR1 is SGHDT and CDR2 YYEEEE. Trimming pared 2 bases from V and 3 bases from J, leaving 11 bases between. The CDR3 spans 14 residues. Written as DNA, the CDR3 is TGTGCCAGCAGCTTAGTACGGGCCGACACTGAAGCTTTCTTT. The encoded protein is CASSLVRADTEAFF. The whole variable domain, remainder taken from reference TRBV5-6 and TRBJ1-1, is DAGVTQSPTHLIKTRGQQVTLRCSPKSGHDTVSWYQQALGQGPQFIFQYYEEEERQRGNFPDRFSGHQFPNYSSELNVNALLLGDSALYLCASSLVRADTEAFFGQGTRLTVV.

The rearrangement uses TRBV29-1 and TRBJ2-5, with TRBD1 identical over 7 bases. This CDR3 is 11 amino acids long. Germline V CDR1 and CDR2: SQVTM, ANQGSEA. CDR3 sequence (DNA): TGCATCGCAGGGGGACAAGAGACCCAGTACTTC. Translation gives CIAGGQETQYF. Complete variable domain (other parts from reference TRBV29-1 and TRBJ2-5): SAVISQKPSRDICQRGTSLTIQCQVDSQVTMMFWYRQQPGQSLTLIATANQGSEATYESGFVIDKFPISRPNLTFSTLTVSNMSPEDSSIYLCIAGGQETQYFGPGTRLLVL.

The gene calls are TRBV11-2 and TRBJ1-1; D call uncertain. Trimming cost V 1 base and J 0 bases, with 12 bases left between them. The germline V gene has CDR1 SGHAT and CDR2 FQNNGV. CDR3 length: 16 residues. The CDR3 region has the DNA TGTGCCAGCAGCTTAGGGGCCCAAGGGATGAACACTGAAGCTTTCTTT. Encoded protein: CASSLGAQGMNTEAFF.

The rearrangement uses TRBV7-9 and TRBJ1-1; D gene uncertain. The CDR3 is made up of 15 amino acids. Germline assignment: CDR1 SEHNR and CDR2 FQNEAQ (reference sequence). The ends were cut back, 4 bases at V and 2 bases at J, with 14 bases in the middle. The CDR3 region is CASSSQLGRNTEAFF. The CDR3 coding sequence is TGTGCCAGCAGCTCCCAACTTGGGAGAAACACTGAAGCTTTCTTT.

V gene TRBV4-1 combines with J gene TRBJ2-1; possible D gene TRBD1, 6 bases. The CDR3 is made up of 15 amino acids. The V gene's germline CDR1 is MGHRA and CDR2 YSYEKL. Trimming shortened V by 0 bases and J by 4 bases, and 10 bases separated the two germline ends. The CDR3 loop is CASSQEDSYYNEQFF. The CDR3, as DNA: TGCGCCAGCAGCCAAGAGGACAGCTATTACAATGAGCAGTTCTTC.

The chain joins TRBV2 to TRBJ2-1; 9 positions match TRBD2. Germline V gene lookup returns CDR1 SNHLY and CDR2 FYNNEI. The CDR3 has 15 amino acids. Trimming cost V 1 base and J 9 bases; bases outside gene matches: 7. The CDR3 DNA sequence: TGTGCCAGCAGTGAAGGATTAGCGGGAGCTCGTGAGCAGTTCTTC. Residues: CASSEGLAGAREQFF.

The CDR3 here is CASSARLAGVTGELFF. CDR3 DNA: TGTGCCAGCAGCGCACGACTAGCGGGAGTCACCGGGGAGCTGTTTTTT. This chain joins TRBV9 and TRBJ2-2; 12 nucleotides match TRBD2. The germline gives CDR1 SGDLS, CDR2 YYNGEE. After removal of 3 bases from V and 4 bases from J, the junction contained 4 bases not matched to a gene. This CDR3 comprises 16 residues.

The V gene is TRBV2, the J gene TRBJ2-1; the D is unclear. V was shortened by 3 bases and J by 8 bases, with 20 bases between the two germline ends. The CDR3 totals 16 residues. Germline loops: CDR1 SNHLY, CDR2 FYNNEI. CDR3 sequence (DNA): TGTGCCAGCAGTGAGTTAGGGCTTTCAATTTGGGATGAGCAGTTCTTC. Translation: CASSELGLSIWDEQFF.

This chain joins TRBV6-5 and TRBJ2-7; D call uncertain. Trimming took off 11 bases at V and 7 bases at J, with 18 bases between the two ends. This CDR3 is 12 amino acids long. CDR1 and CDR2 (germline): MNHEY, SVGAGI. CDR3 sequence (DNA): TGTGCCTGTCGACAAGACACGGATGAGCAGTACTTC. Amino acids: CACRQDTDEQYF.

For this clone: In the same sample, other DNA sequences code for this CDR3. The chain is built from TRBV10-3 and TRBJ1-5, with a possible D match to TRBD1 (6 bases). CDR1 is ENHRY, CDR2 SYGVKD, per germline. The V and J ends lost 6 bases and 3 bases respectively, with 12 bases between them. This CDR3 spans 14 amino acids. The CDR3 region is CAISEQGSNQPQHF. CDR3 sequence (DNA): TGTGCCATCAGCGAACAGGGCTCCAATCAGCCCCAGCATTTT.

This chain uses TRBV5-1 with TRBJ2-5, with TRBD1 identical over 8 bases. The CDR3 is 14 residues long. Germline lookup yields CDR1 SGHRS and CDR2 YFSETQ. Trimming removed 7 bases from V and 1 base from J; junction bases left unmatched: 6. The CDR3 loop reads CASYRGSGQETQYF. The CDR3 DNA reads TGCGCCAGCTACAGGGGGAGCGGCCAAGAGACCCAGTACTTC.

The chain links TRBV14 to TRBJ2-7, with D perhaps matching TRBD1 (6 bases). The germline gives CDR1 SGHDN, CDR2 FVKESK. The CDR3 runs 11 residues. V lost 8 bases to trimming and J lost 3 bases, with 8 bases between them. In DNA, the CDR3 is TGTGCCAGCGGACAGTTCTACGAGCAGTACTTC. Residues: CASGQFYEQYF.

In regard to this clone: Other DNA sequences in this specimen translate into the identical CDR3. The CDR3, as DNA: TGCAGCGTAGAGACAGGGTCTGGAAACACCATATATTTT. Protein: CSVETGSGNTIYF. The gene calls are TRBV29-1 and TRBJ1-3, with 7 bases aligning to TRBD1. The germline V gene encodes CDR1 SQVTM and CDR2 ANQGSEA. The ends lost 6 bases at V and 1 base at J; junction bases unmatched: 3. This CDR3 is built from 13 residues.

The chain recombines TRBV11-3 with TRBJ2-7; D unresolved. The V end was cut by 5 bases, the J end by 3 bases, with 5 bases between. The germline V gene has CDR1 SGHNT and CDR2 YENEEA. This CDR3 spans 11 amino acids. The CDR3 spells CASSNHYEQYF. The CDR3 bases are TGTGCCAGCAGCAATCACTACGAGCAGTACTTC.

The chain carries TRBV7-2 and TRBJ2-7, with D perhaps TRBD1 (5 bases). Per germline, CDR1 SGHTA and CDR2 FQGNSA. The CDR3 covers 15 residues. V was shortened by 1 base and J by 6 bases, with 16 bases between the two germline ends. The CDR3 DNA reads TGTGCCAGCAGCTTAGGAGTAGGGGCCCCGTTCGAGCAGTACTTC. Protein product: CASSLGVGAPFEQYF.

The rearrangement uses TRBV13 and TRBJ2-3; 9 nucleotides agree with TRBD1. V shed 4 bases and J 5 bases; nucleotides not matched to a gene: 10. Germline-derived CDR1 and CDR2 are PRHDT and FYEKMQ (reference sequence). There are 16 residues in the CDR3. The CDR3 bases are TGTGCCAGCAGCTCCACCGGGACAGGGCGCCGAGATACGCAGTATTTT. Amino acids: CASSSTGTGRRDTQYF.

The chain joins TRBV25-1 to TRBJ2-7; D is undetermined. Trimming left V 5 bases short and J 2 bases short, with 10 bases between. This CDR3 comprises 13 residues. CDR1 is MGHDK, CDR2 SYGVNS, per germline. The CDR3 loop is CASSMPFPYEQYF. The CDR3 nucleotides read TGTGCCAGCAGTATGCCATTCCCCTACGAGCAGTACTTC.

This chain uses TRBV19 with TRBJ1-1; 8 bases align to TRBD1. J lost 3 bases, V lost 8 bases, and 11 bases had no gene match. Germline CDR1 and CDR2: LNHDA and SQIVND (reference sequence). This CDR3 is built from 15 residues. The CDR3 sequence: CASFSPGGAYTEAFF. The CDR3 nucleotides are TGTGCCAGTTTCTCTCCAGGGGGCGCGTACACTGAAGCTTTCTTT.

V gene TRBV15 combines with J gene TRBJ2-2; D remains unclear. Trimming took off 0 bases at V and 6 bases at J, with 8 bases between the two ends. Per germline, CDR1 LNHNV and CDR2 YYDKDF (reference sequence). The CDR3 sequence is 14 residues long. CDR3 sequence: CATSRDLQAGELFF. As DNA, the CDR3 is TGTGCCACCAGCAGAGATCTGCAGGCCGGGGAGCTGTTTTTT.

This clone was recorded once. Written as DNA, the CDR3 is TGTGCCAGCAGCCCACCCGGGAGGAGCTCCTACAATGAGCAGTTCTTC. This sequence encodes CASSPPGRSSYNEQFF. The gene calls are TRBV9 and TRBJ2-1; 7 nucleotides agree with TRBD2. The CDR3 sequence is 16 residues long. Germline loops: CDR1 SGDLS, CDR2 YYNGEE. V shed 4 bases, J shed 0 bases, and the junction held 7 bases outside the gene matches.

The rearrangement links TRBV28 to TRBJ2-7, with D tentatively TRBD1 or TRBD2 (5 bases each). Trimming removed 2 bases at V and 0 bases at J, with 11 bases between. In germline, CDR1 is MDHEN, CDR2 SYDVKM. The CDR3 runs to 15 residues. CDR3 sequence: CASSLRGPISYEQYF. For the CDR3, the DNA is TGTGCCAGCAGTTTAAGGGGACCTATCTCCTACGAGCAGTACTTC.

The J gene is TRBJ1-5, the V gene TRBV21-1; no DNA check was done on the table's D call, TRBD1. TRBV21-1 is a known pseudogene. This CDR3 is built from 17 residues. CDR3 region: CASSSLDRGQGNQPQHF. CDR3 nucleotide sequence: TGTGCCAGCAGCTCTCTGGACAGGGGACAGGGCAATCAGCCCCAGCATTTT.